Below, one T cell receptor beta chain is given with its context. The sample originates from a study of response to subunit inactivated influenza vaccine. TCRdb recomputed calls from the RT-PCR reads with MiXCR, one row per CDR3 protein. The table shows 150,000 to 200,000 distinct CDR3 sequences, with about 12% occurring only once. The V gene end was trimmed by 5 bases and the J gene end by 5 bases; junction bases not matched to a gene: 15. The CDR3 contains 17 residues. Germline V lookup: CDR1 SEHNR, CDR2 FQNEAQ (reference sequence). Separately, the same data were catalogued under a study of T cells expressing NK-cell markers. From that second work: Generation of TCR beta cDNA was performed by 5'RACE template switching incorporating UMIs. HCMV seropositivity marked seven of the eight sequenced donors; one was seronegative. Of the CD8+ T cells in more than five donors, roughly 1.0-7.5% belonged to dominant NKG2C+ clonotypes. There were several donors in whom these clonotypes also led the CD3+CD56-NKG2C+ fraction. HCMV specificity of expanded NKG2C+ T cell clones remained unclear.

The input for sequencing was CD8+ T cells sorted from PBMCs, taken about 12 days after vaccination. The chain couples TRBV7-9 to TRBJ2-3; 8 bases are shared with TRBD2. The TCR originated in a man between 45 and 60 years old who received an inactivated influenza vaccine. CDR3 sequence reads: CASSRYPGGVVGDTQYF. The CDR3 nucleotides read TGTGCCAGCAGCCGCTACCCGGGGGGGGTTGTTGGAGATACGCAGTATTTT.